Presented here are 20 T cell receptor beta chains from one specimen sequenced in a study of shared clonotypes between healthy human individuals. Measured with immunoSEQ multiplex PCR; TCRdb has only the in-frame clones, and not every one. The sample includes fewer than 1.6 million clones, 98% seen only once; the top ten take around 0.38%. The sequencing input was naive CD4+ T cells sorted from blood. Subset in this sample: CD45RA+ positively selected. The receptors were sampled from a man aged 25-45 years in good health.

V and J are TRBV7-3 and TRBJ2-5; 8 nucleotides agree with TRBD1. This CDR3 comprises 13 residues. Germline trimming cut 6 bases from V and 2 bases from J; bases unmatched to any gene: 2. The germline CDR1 and CDR2 sequences are SGHTA and FQGTGA. The CDR3 sequence is CASSRTGQETQYF. CDR3 nucleotide sequence: TGTGCCAGCAGTCGGACAGGGCAAGAGACCCAGTACTTC.

This CDR3 is CASSLFGGASGDAQTQYF. CDR3 in DNA: TGTGCCAGCAGCTTATTTGGGGGTGCTAGCGGGGACGCGCAGACCCAGTACTTC. The rearrangement joins TRBV7-2 to TRBJ2-5; 9 nucleotides align to TRBD2. The junction had 16 bases not matched to a gene; V was cut back by 2 bases and J by 6 bases. The CDR3 loop spans 18 amino acids. CDR1 is SGHTA and CDR2 is FQGNSA in the germline V gene.

The chain uses TRBV5-1 and TRBJ2-6; D call uncertain. CDR3 length: 16 residues. Trimming took 4 bases from V and 0 from J, leaving 11 bases between them. The germline V gene has CDR1 SGHRS and CDR2 YFSETQ. Written as DNA, the CDR3 is TGCGCCAGCAGCCCCCACGCAAGCTCTGGGGCCAACGTCCTGACTTTC. The encoded protein is CASSPHASSGANVLTF. Combining the CDR3 with reference TRBV5-1 and TRBJ2-6 gives the whole variable domain KAGVTQTPRYLIKTRGQQVTLSCSPISGHRSVSWYQQTPGQGLQFLFEYFSETQRNKGNFPGRFSGRQFSNSRSEMNVSTLELGDSALYLCASSPHASSGANVLTFGAGSRLTVL.

V and J are TRBV28 and TRBJ1-2; 8 bases are a match to TRBD1. Per germline, CDR1 MDHEN and CDR2 SYDVKM. The trim removed 8 bases at V and 3 bases at J, leaving 5 bases unmatched. The CDR3 length is 13 residues. DNA for the CDR3: TGTGCCAGCGAAGACAGGGGATACTATGGCTACACCTTC. Encoded protein: CASEDRGYYGYTF.

This clone is a singleton in its sample. The V and J genes are TRBV5-4 and TRBJ2-5; 10 bases are a match to TRBD2. With V trimmed by 1 base and J by 3 bases, 6 bases remained unmatched. The length of the CDR3 is 16 residues. The V gene's germline CDR1 is SGHNT and CDR2 YYREEE (reference sequence). CDR3 in amino acids: CASSLSGRATEETQYF. CDR3 DNA: TGTGCCAGCAGCTTGAGCGGGAGGGCGACGGAAGAGACCCAGTACTTC.

The chain uses TRBV10-3 and TRBJ1-1, with unresolved D. This CDR3 spans 14 amino acids. Germline V gene data show CDR1 as ENHRY and CDR2 as SYGVKD. The V end was cut by 2 bases, the J end by 0 bases, with 7 bases between. The DNA of the CDR3 is TGTGCCATCAGTGAGCGTCAAATGAACACTGAAGCTTTCTTT. Protein product: CAISERQMNTEAFF.

This chain links TRBV27 with TRBJ2-1; no definite D call. The CDR3 totals 17 residues. The V gene lost 5 bases and the J gene lost 0 bases, with 17 bases spanning the gap. Per the germline V gene, CDR1 is MNHEY and CDR2 is SMNVEV (reference sequence). This CDR3 reads CASSLYPTQSSYNEQFF. The CDR3 coding sequence is TGTGCCAGCAGTCTTTATCCTACTCAGAGCTCCTACAATGAGCAGTTCTTC.

The chain joins TRBV7-9 to TRBJ1-1, with D possibly TRBD1 on 5 matching bases. V was trimmed by 6 bases and J by 1 base, leaving 15 bases between them. Germline V gene lookup returns CDR1 SEHNR and CDR2 FQNEAQ (reference sequence). The CDR3 sequence is 15 residues long. The DNA of the CDR3 is TGTGCCAGCAGTAGGGCAGGGCACAGGAACACTGAAGCTTTCTTT. This codes for CASSRAGHRNTEAFF.

This CDR3 is CATSRDLGGAGNQPQHF. The DNA for the CDR3 is TGTGCCACCAGCAGAGATCTCGGGGGGGCTGGCAATCAGCCCCAGCATTTT. V and J are TRBV15 and TRBJ1-5, with D possibly being TRBD1 (6 bases). Trimming pared 0 bases from V and 2 bases from J, leaving 14 bases between. The length of the CDR3 is 17 residues. Germline-derived CDR1 and CDR2 are LNHNV and YYDKDF (reference sequence).

The V and J genes are TRBV29-1 and TRBJ2-3; TRBD1 matches 10 bases. Germline V gives CDR1 SQVTM, CDR2 ANQGSEA. CDR3 length equals 14 residues. Trimming removed 5 bases from V and 4 bases from J; junction bases left unmatched: 6. CDR3 bases: TGCAGCGTTCCCGACAGGGGGCTTTCAGATACGCAGTATTTT. Amino acids: CSVPDRGLSDTQYF.

The chain couples TRBV6-5 to TRBJ2-7, with D uncertain. The germline gives CDR1 MNHEY, CDR2 SVGAGI. This CDR3 spans 15 amino acids. V was trimmed by 2 bases and J by 2 bases, leaving 13 bases between them. CDR3 sequence reads: CASSYSRLSTYEQYF. As DNA, the CDR3 is TGTGCCAGCAGTTACAGTCGGCTTTCCACCTACGAGCAGTACTTC.

On this clone itself: Other DNA sequences within the sample encode an identical CDR3. The rearrangement joins TRBV7-9 to TRBJ2-3; D is unclear. The CDR3 has 11 residues. Germline CDR1 is SEHNR and CDR2 is FQNEAQ (reference sequence). Trimming left V 3 bases short and J 4 bases short, with 2 bases between. The CDR3 loop reads CASSLADTQYF. The CDR3 DNA follows: TGTGCCAGCAGCTTGGCAGATACGCAGTATTTT.

The chain employs TRBV7-2 and TRBJ2-1; 8 bases fit TRBD2. With 5 bases clipped from V and 7 bases from J, the junction kept 7 bases outside the gene matches. The germline CDR1 and CDR2 sequences are SGHTA and FQGNSA. The CDR3 spans 14 residues. CDR3 in amino acids: CASSPAGGLNEQFF. DNA of the CDR3: TGTGCCAGCAGCCCCGCGGGGGGCCTAAATGAGCAGTTCTTC.

The chain couples TRBV5-8 to TRBJ2-5, with D tentatively TRBD1 (7 bases). Germline V gives CDR1 SGHTS, CDR2 YDEGEE. Between the trimmed V and J ends, which lost 4 bases and 0 bases, there was a span of 19 bases. The CDR3 extends over 17 amino acids. The CDR3 region is CASSPGVGTAYQETQYF. CDR3 coding DNA: TGTGCCAGCAGCCCGGGGGTTGGGACAGCGTACCAAGAGACCCAGTACTTC.

V and J are TRBV1 and TRBJ1-5. TRBV1 is marked as a pseudogene. The CDR3 sequence is 18 residues long. The CDR3 is CTSSQDGRGSPSNQPQHF. CDR3 DNA sequence: TGCACCAGCAGCCAAGATGGGCGGGGTAGTCCGAGCAATCAGCCCCAGCATTTT.

The chain combines TRBV28 with TRBJ1-1; TRBD1 matches 7 bases. V lost 0 bases and J lost 4; bases outside the gene matches: 8. This CDR3 spans 16 amino acids. CDR1 and CDR2 (germline): MDHEN, SYDVKM. CDR3 protein: CASSLWQGGGSTEAFF. In DNA, the CDR3 is TGTGCCAGCAGTTTATGGCAGGGAGGGGGCTCCACTGAAGCTTTCTTT.

This rearrangement joins TRBV4-2 to TRBJ2-5; 8 bases match TRBD2. This CDR3 region has 15 residues. Germline trimming cut 5 bases from V and 5 bases from J; bases unmatched to any gene: 10. Germline V lookup: CDR1 LGHNA, CDR2 YNFKEQ. CDR3 in amino acids: CASSLTSDLIETQYF. CDR3 nucleotide sequence: TGTGCCAGCAGCTTGACTAGCGATTTGATTGAGACCCAGTACTTC.

The rearrangement links TRBV7-8 to TRBJ1-2, with D perhaps matching TRBD1 (5 bases). The ends were cut back, 0 bases at V and 3 bases at J, with 8 bases in the middle. The CDR3 loop spans 14 amino acids. Germline V gives CDR1 SGHVS, CDR2 FQNEAQ. CDR3 sequence reads: CASSLAGGDYGYTF. The CDR3 coding sequence is TGTGCCAGCAGCTTAGCCGGAGGGGACTATGGCTACACCTTC.

The chain links TRBV27 to TRBJ1-5, with 7 bases fitting TRBD1. The length of the CDR3 is 18 residues. V shed 5 bases, J shed 2 bases, and the junction held 15 bases outside the gene matches. Germline V lookup: CDR1 MNHEY, CDR2 SMNVEV (reference sequence). CDR3 amino acids: CASSPTTGAGGGNQPQHF. The CDR3 DNA reads TGTGCCAGCAGTCCAACAACAGGGGCCGGCGGGGGCAATCAGCCCCAGCATTTT.

The chain links TRBV2 to TRBJ2-2, with D unclear. Between the trimmed V and J ends, which lost 4 bases and 2 bases, there was a span of 8 bases. CDR3 length: 14 residues. In germline, CDR1 is SNHLY, CDR2 FYNNEI. The CDR3 region has the DNA TGTGCCAGCAGTGGGGAAGTTAACACCGGGGAGCTGTTTTTT. Amino acids: CASSGEVNTGELFF.